One sample yielded the 25 T cell receptor beta chains listed below, sequenced in a study of blood T cell repertoires in COVID-19. TCRdb's table, derived via immunoSEQ multiplex PCR, lists solely in-frame clones and lacks some. Of some 150,000 clones listed, approximately 80% are singletons. The sequenced sample consisted of peripheral blood. These receptors originate from a woman aged 80 or over with acute or convalescent COVID-19.

The chain employs TRBV12-5 and TRBJ1-4, with D possibly matching TRBD1 (5 bases). The CDR3 runs 18 residues. V lost 3 bases to trimming and J lost 5 bases, with 22 bases between them. Per the germline V gene, CDR1 is LGHNT and CDR2 is FRNRAP. As DNA, the CDR3 is TGTGCTAGTGGTTTTTCTTTCCCCTTTAGGGGTTCGAATGAAAAACTGTTTTTT. It encodes CASGFSFPFRGSNEKLFF.

The V and J genes are TRBV7-9 and TRBJ1-6, with 12 bases aligning to TRBD1. Germline trimming cut 7 bases from V and 7 bases from J; bases unmatched to any gene: 5. Per the germline V gene, CDR1 is SEHNR and CDR2 is FQNEAQ (reference sequence). The CDR3 has 15 residues. The CDR3 DNA reads TGTGCCAGCATCCCCGGGACAGGGGGCAATTCACCCCTCCACTTT. Translation: CASIPGTGGNSPLHF.

The chain is built from TRBV10-3 and TRBJ2-3; weak D call: TRBD2 (6 bases). V was cut by 3 bases and J by 4 bases, with 8 bases left in between. The CDR3 covers 13 residues. The V gene's germline CDR1 is ENHRY and CDR2 SYGVKD. The CDR3 coding sequence is TGTGCCATCAGTGAAGGGGAGGCAGATACGCAGTATTTT. Its protein is CAISEGEADTQYF.

This sequence joins TRBV5-6 and TRBJ2-5, with D perhaps TRBD2 (5 bases). V was trimmed by 0 bases and J by 10 bases, leaving 13 bases between them. The length of the CDR3 is 13 residues. CDR1 is SGHDT, CDR2 YYEEEE, per germline. The CDR3 DNA is TGTGCCAGCAGCTTGGGACTAATCGGCGACCAGTACTTC. It yields the protein CASSLGLIGDQYF.

The gene calls are TRBV3-1 (or the pseudogene TRBV3-2) and TRBJ1-1, with 7 bases fitting TRBD1. Looked up from germline, CDR1 is LGHDT and CDR2 is YNNKEL (reference sequence). The trim removed 1 base at V and 10 bases at J, leaving 15 bases unmatched. CDR3 length: 16 residues. The CDR3 here is CASSQGTEATGRGAFF. CDR3 DNA: TGTGCCAGCAGCCAAGGAACTGAGGCGACAGGGCGCGGAGCTTTCTTT.

CDR3 DNA: TGTGCCAGCTCCCCGCAGGGCGGGAACACTGAAGCTTTCTTT. It yields the protein CASSPQGGNTEAFF. The chain uses TRBV18 and TRBJ1-1, with D perhaps TRBD1 (5 bases). The CDR3 extends over 14 amino acids. CDR1 and CDR2 from the germline V gene are KGHSH and LQKENI. The V and J ends lost 6 bases and 1 base respectively, with 12 bases between them.

J is TRBJ1-6 and V is TRBV7-2; 7 nucleotides match TRBD1. Germline-derived CDR1 and CDR2 are SGHTA and FQGNSA. The trim removed 5 bases at V and 5 bases at J, leaving 9 bases unmatched. This CDR3 is 16 amino acids long. The CDR3 here is CASSPRPGQNNSPLHF. CDR3 nucleotides: TGTGCCAGCAGCCCCAGACCGGGACAGAATAATTCACCCCTCCACTTT. The whole variable domain, filled in from reference TRBV7-2 and TRBJ1-6, reads GAGVSQSPSNKVTEKGKDVELRCDPISGHTALYWYRQSLGQGLEFLIYFQGNSAPDKSGLPSDRFSAERTGGSVSTLTIQRTQQEDSAVYLCASSPRPGQNNSPLHFGNGTRLTVT.

The chain uses TRBV29-1 and TRBJ1-4; 8 bases agree with TRBD1. The germline CDR1 and CDR2 sequences are SQVTM and ANQGSEA. V dropped 6 bases and J dropped 10; count of bases not matched to a gene: 7. This CDR3 spans 12 amino acids. The CDR3 spells CSVYRGFGKLFF. CDR3 in DNA: TGCAGCGTGTACAGGGGGTTTGGAAAACTGTTTTTT.

This sequence joins TRBV7-2 and TRBJ1-1; 10 bases line up with TRBD1. V shed 4 bases and J 1 base; nucleotides not matched to a gene: 9. There are 17 residues in the CDR3. Per germline, CDR1 SGHTA and CDR2 FQGNSA. This CDR3 reads CASSSRQGAFGNTEAFF. The CDR3 DNA is TGTGCCAGCAGCTCCAGACAGGGGGCTTTCGGGAACACTGAAGCTTTCTTT. Based on the CDR3 plus reference TRBV7-2 and TRBJ1-1, the full variable domain is GAGVSQSPSNKVTEKGKDVELRCDPISGHTALYWYRQSLGQGLEFLIYFQGNSAPDKSGLPSDRFSAERTGGSVSTLTIQRTQQEDSAVYLCASSSRQGAFGNTEAFFGQGTRLTVV.

The chain joins TRBV21-1 to TRBJ1-1; TRBD1, the D gene given by the table, was not confirmed from the DNA. TRBV21-1 is a documented pseudogene. This CDR3 is built from 15 residues. CDR3 sequence reads: CASSYPGTGARGAFF. The CDR3 nucleotides read TGTGCCAGCAGCTACCCCGGGACAGGGGCCCGGGGAGCTTTCTTT.

The J gene is TRBJ1-3, the V gene TRBV5-6; no reliable D call. The CDR3 is made up of 13 amino acids. Germline CDR1 SGHDT, CDR2 YYEEEE. The V gene lost 0 bases and the J gene lost 4 bases, with 5 bases spanning the gap. CDR3 bases: TGTGCCAGCAGCTTGGGGAGGGGAAACACCATATATTTT. Protein sequence: CASSLGRGNTIYF.

The rearrangement uses TRBV5-1 and TRBJ1-2; 7 bases align to TRBD1. V was clipped by 2 bases and J by 3 bases; unmatched bases: 4. There are 14 residues in the CDR3. Germline V gene data show CDR1 as SGHRS and CDR2 as YFSETQ. In DNA form, the CDR3 reads TGCGCCAGCAGCTTTTCCGACAGGGACTATGGCTACACCTTC. It specifies CASSFSDRDYGYTF.

The chain uses TRBV4-3 and TRBJ2-2; 11 bases fit TRBD2. This CDR3 comprises 17 residues. From germline, CDR1 is LGHNA and CDR2 YSLEER. Germline trimming cut 2 bases from V and 4 bases from J; bases unmatched to any gene: 6. The CDR3 DNA reads as TGCGCCAGCAGCCAACTCACTAGCGGGGGAGGCACCGGGGAGCTGTTTTTT. Translation: CASSQLTSGGGTGELFF.

V gene TRBV9 combines with J gene TRBJ2-7; 7 positions agree with TRBD1. V shed 4 bases, J shed 3 bases, and the junction held 7 bases outside the gene matches. Germline CDR1 and CDR2: SGDLS and YYNGEE. The CDR3 extends over 14 amino acids. CDR3 amino acids: CASSFGDRDYEQYF. CDR3 nucleotide sequence: TGTGCCAGCAGCTTCGGGGACAGAGACTACGAGCAGTACTTC.

The chain uses TRBV6-2 or TRBV6-3 and TRBJ1-1; D may be TRBD1 (6 bases). Germline CDR1 MNHEY, CDR2 SVGEGT. The CDR3 runs to 15 residues. The V and J ends lost 5 bases and 1 base respectively, with 14 bases between them. DNA of the CDR3: TGTGCCAGCAGTCGCCGGGACAATAGGAACACTGAAGCTTTCTTT. Translation: CASSRRDNRNTEAFF.

The chain joins TRBV9 to TRBJ1-1, with D possibly being TRBD1 (5 bases). This CDR3 is built from 15 residues. Between the trimmed V and J ends, which lost 2 bases and 3 bases, there was a span of 14 bases. Germline V gene data show CDR1 as SGDLS and CDR2 as YYNGEE. This chain's CDR3 is CASSVDSQMDTEAFF. The CDR3 DNA reads TGTGCCAGCAGCGTCGACAGCCAAATGGACACTGAAGCTTTCTTT.

The chain uses TRBV30 and TRBJ2-7; 12 bases align to TRBD1. The CDR3 covers 14 residues. The V segment lost 3 bases and the J segment 6 bases; nucleotides outside the gene matches: 6. CDR1 GTSNPN and CDR2 SVGIG come from the germline V gene (reference sequence). For the CDR3, the DNA is TGTGCCTGGAGCAGGGACAGGGGGCTTAGCGAGCAGTACTTC. As protein: CAWSRDRGLSEQYF. The whole variable domain, filled in from reference TRBV30 and TRBJ2-7, reads SQTIHQWPATLVQPVGSPLSLECTVEGTSNPNLYWYRQAAGRGLQLLFYSVGIGQISSEVPQNLSASRPQDRQFILSSKKLLLSDSGFYLCAWSRDRGLSEQYFGPGTRLTVT.

This clone was seen just once. The chain is built from TRBV6-5 and TRBJ2-7; the D gene is possibly TRBD1 (6 bases). The CDR3 consists of 15 residues. The germline V gene has CDR1 MNHEY and CDR2 SVGAGI. V shed 5 bases and J shed 2 bases, with 16 bases lying between them. The chain's CDR3 is CASSPGTRGTYEQYF. As DNA, the CDR3 is TGTGCCAGCAGTCCCGGGACAAGGGGAACCTACGAGCAGTACTTC.

The chain uses TRBV9 and TRBJ2-5, with 13 bases lining up with TRBD2. The CDR3 has 16 amino acids. V lost 5 bases, J lost 5 bases, and 9 bases stayed unmatched. Germline lookup yields CDR1 SGDLS and CDR2 YYNGEE. The CDR3 here is CASSWTSGGVGETQYF. In nucleotides, the CDR3 is TGTGCCAGCAGTTGGACTAGCGGGGGAGTGGGGGAGACCCAGTACTTC.

V and J are TRBV18 and TRBJ2-7; D is undetermined. Looked up from germline, CDR1 is KGHSH and CDR2 is LQKENI. Trimming cost V 8 bases and J 2 bases, with 13 bases left between them. This CDR3 has 13 residues. CDR3 sequence (DNA): TGTGCCAGCACAATCACGTCCGCCTACGAGCAGTACTTC. Protein: CASTITSAYEQYF.

The chain combines TRBV3-1 (or the pseudogene TRBV3-2) with TRBJ2-3, with D perhaps TRBD2 (7 bases). The CDR3 is 13 amino acids. CDR1 and CDR2 from the germline V gene are LGHDT and YNNKEL (reference sequence). V gave up 8 bases and J gave up 1 base, with 10 bases separating them. The CDR3 DNA is TGTGCCAGCCGGGGGGCAGGCACAGATACGCAGTATTTT. This translates into CASRGAGTDTQYF.

The count of this clone is one. This chain uses TRBV4-1 with TRBJ1-2; a weak D match, TRBD1 (5 bases). Trimming removed 0 bases from V and 2 bases from J, with 7 bases in between. The CDR3 has 14 amino acids. Germline V lookup: CDR1 MGHRA, CDR2 YSYEKL. CDR3 in DNA: TGCGCCAGCAGCCAAGACAGGGTGAACTATGGCTACACCTTC. This sequence encodes CASSQDRVNYGYTF.

V gene TRBV5-8 combines with J gene TRBJ1-1, with D tentatively TRBD1 (5 bases). CDR1 SGHTS and CDR2 YDEGEE come from the germline V gene. The CDR3 length is 12 residues. V gave up 0 bases and J gave up 10 bases, with 10 bases separating them. The CDR3 nucleotides read TGTGCCAGCAGCTTGGTTGGGGGGGGAGCTTTCTTT. Translation: CASSLVGGGAFF.

This clone was detected only once. J is TRBJ1-5 and V is TRBV2; 10 bases are shared with TRBD1. Germline lookup yields CDR1 SNHLY and CDR2 FYNNEI. The CDR3 runs 15 residues. V dropped 1 base and J dropped 6; count of bases not matched to a gene: 3. The CDR3 region has the DNA TGTGCCAGCAGTGAAGGGACAGGGGGTATTCAGCCCCAGCATTTT. This encodes CASSEGTGGIQPQHF.

The chain uses TRBV6-5 and TRBJ1-2; 10 positions match TRBD1. Germline-derived CDR1 and CDR2 are MNHEY and SVGAGI. This CDR3 is 12 amino acids long. The junction had 3 bases not matched to a gene; V was cut back by 10 bases and J by 4 bases. The CDR3: CATGTGAYGYTF. CDR3 nucleotides: TGTGCCACTGGGACAGGGGCCTATGGCTACACCTTC.